This T cell receptor beta chain is from a study of T cell repertoires in cytomegalovirus infection. The study, taken as a whole, reports: CMV-specific HLA-C-restricted TCR beta clonotypes dominated the ex vivo response.

From germline, CDR1 is MDHEN and CDR2 SYDVKM. The ends were cut back, 3 bases at V and 7 bases at J, with 15 bases in the middle. The CDR3 length is 14 residues. This clonotype was recorded at least ten times. As yet, its antigen is unknown. MiXCR, run by TCRdb on the reads, gives a single entry per CDR3 protein. The sample lists some 230,000 distinct CDR3 sequences, about 23% occurring once. The chain has TRBV28 and TRBJ1-1, with a tentative D call TRBD1 (5 bases). Sequencing used CD8+ T cells from PBMCs. This TCR derives from a human donor in good health (CMV status not recorded). Some clones in this sample may be carry-over from other donors' samples. CDR3: CASSFGRVVFEAFF. CDR3 DNA: TGTGCCAGCAGTTTCGGCAGGGTAGTTTTTGAAGCTTTCTTT.